Shown below are 30 T cell receptor beta chains from a single sample sequenced in a study of T cell responses to AZD1222 COVID-19 vaccine. Sequencing was performed with immunoSEQ multiplex PCR; in TCRdb, only in-frame clones are kept and a portion is missing. The table has roughly 250,000 clones, 93% seen once. The sequences come from peripheral blood, collected on day 0 of AZD1222 vaccination. The origin of the receptors is an adult in good health.

The V gene is TRBV5-1, the J gene TRBJ1-6, with TRBD1 as a possible D gene (6 bases). The CDR3 totals 13 residues. Germline V lookup: CDR1 SGHRS, CDR2 YFSETQ. V gave up 4 bases and J gave up 7 bases, with 9 bases separating them. CDR3: CASSTTGNSPLHF. CDR3 DNA: TGCGCCAGCAGCACAACAGGGAATTCACCCCTCCACTTT.

CDR3 coding DNA: TGTGCCAGCAGCCCCCCCCTCCGGGGGGCGGGGGGCTACACCTTC. Translation gives CASSPPLRGAGGYTF. This chain links TRBV5-5 with TRBJ1-2; perhaps TRBD1 as D (6 bases). The CDR3 loop spans 15 amino acids. Germline V gene lookup returns CDR1 SGHKS and CDR2 YYEKEE (reference sequence). The ends were cut back, 4 bases at V and 8 bases at J, with 21 bases in the middle.

V gene TRBV24-1 combines with J gene TRBJ2-3, with 10 positions matching TRBD2. Unmatched junction bases numbered 5, after V lost 4 bases and J lost 5 bases. The CDR3 consists of 15 residues. The germline V gene has CDR1 KGHDR and CDR2 SFDVKD. The CDR3 reads CATSELIAGGDTQYF. In DNA form, the CDR3 reads TGTGCCACCAGTGAACTCATAGCGGGGGGAGATACGCAGTATTTT.

The rearrangement uses TRBV12-2 and TRBJ2-2; the DNA was not used to check the table's D call, TRBD2. TRBV12-2 is described as a pseudogene. There are 15 residues in the CDR3. In DNA form, the CDR3 reads TGTGCAAGTCGCTTAGAAGGCCGCGGGGGCGGGGAGCTGTTTTTT. It is translated as CASRLEGRGGGELFF.

The chain carries TRBV4-2 and TRBJ2-5; 12 nucleotides match TRBD1. Per the germline V gene, CDR1 is LGHNA and CDR2 is YNFKEQ. With 1 base clipped from V and 5 bases from J, the junction kept 14 bases outside the gene matches. This CDR3 is 19 amino acids long. The CDR3 sequence is CASSQAGTGGDRVQETQYF. The CDR3 DNA is TGTGCCAGCAGCCAAGCCGGGACAGGGGGCGATAGGGTCCAGGAGACCCAGTACTTC.

This rearrangement joins TRBV12-1 to TRBJ2-3. TRBV12-1 is designated a pseudogene. There are 15 residues in the CDR3. CDR3 in DNA: TGTGCCAGCGCCCACCCCAGCGGACACACAGATACGCAGTATTTT. This codes for CASAHPSGHTDTQYF.

The chain has TRBV2 and TRBJ2-5; D gene ambiguous. The CDR3 is made up of 11 amino acids. The V end lost 8 bases, the J end lost 2 bases, and 6 bases lay between the germline ends. Germline CDR1 and CDR2: SNHLY and FYNNEI. The CDR3 nucleotides are TGTGCCAGCGCGGTTCAAGAGACCCAGTACTTC. This translates into CASAVQETQYF.

CDR3 bases: TGTGCCAGCAGTGACCCCGGACAGGCCACTAATGAAAAACTGTTTTTT. Amino acid sequence: CASSDPGQATNEKLFF. The chain carries TRBV6-4 and TRBJ1-4; 7 bases map to TRBD1. J was trimmed by 2 bases and V by 2 bases; bases with no gene match: 5. CDR1 and CDR2 (germline): MRHNA, SNTAGT. This CDR3 spans 16 amino acids.

CDR3 nucleotides: TGTGCCAGCAGCCAAGAAGAAGCTTCTCTGTTTGGGGCCAACGTCCTGACTTTC. Protein: CASSQEEASLFGANVLTF. The chain recombines TRBV3-1 (or the pseudogene TRBV3-2) with TRBJ2-6; D is undetermined. CDR1 and CDR2 from the germline V gene are LGHDT and YNNKEL (reference sequence). The CDR3 contains 18 residues. Trimming stripped 0 bases from V and 3 bases from J, with 15 bases between.

The genes are TRBV9 and TRBJ2-1; either TRBD1 or TRBD2 may fit D (5 bases each). The CDR3 sequence is 16 residues long. Trimming took off 0 bases at V and 10 bases at J, with 20 bases between the two ends. The germline V gene has CDR1 SGDLS and CDR2 YYNGEE. The CDR3 sequence: CASSVGGDLPALEQFF. The CDR3 DNA reads TGTGCCAGCAGCGTAGGTGGGGACCTTCCCGCCTTGGAGCAGTTCTTC. The full variable domain, with the rest looked up from reference TRBV9 and TRBJ2-1, is DSGVTQTPKHLITATGQRVTLRCSPRSGDLSVYWYQQSLDQGLQFLIQYYNGEERAKGNILERFSAQQFPDLHSELNLSSLELGDSALYFCASSVGGDLPALEQFFGPGTRLTVL.

CDR3: CASSDQGSNTGELFF. The DNA for the CDR3 is TGTGCCAGCAGTGACCAGGGATCGAACACCGGGGAGCTGTTTTTT. The chain uses TRBV2 and TRBJ2-2; D perhaps matches TRBD1 (5 bases). Looked up from germline, CDR1 is SNHLY and CDR2 is FYNNEI. The germline V and J ends were trimmed by 3 bases and 0 bases, with 8 bases remaining between them. This CDR3 is built from 15 residues.

J is TRBJ2-2 and V is TRBV19; TRBD1 matches at 8 bases. The CDR3 sequence is 17 residues long. The V gene's germline CDR1 is LNHDA and CDR2 SQIVND (reference sequence). After removal of 6 bases from V and 5 bases from J, the junction contained 14 bases not matched to a gene. As DNA, the CDR3 is TGTGCCAGTAGAATTCCTCTCGGACAGGGAAGAACCGGGGAGCTGTTTTTT. Its protein is CASRIPLGQGRTGELFF. Full variable domain (remainder filled in from reference TRBV19 and TRBJ2-2): DGGITQSPKYLFRKEGQNVTLSCEQNLNHDAMYWYRQDPGQGLRLIYYSQIVNDFQKGDIAEGYSVSREKKESFPLTVTSAQKNPTAFYLCASRIPLGQGRTGELFFGEGSRLTVL.

The chain joins TRBV5-1 to TRBJ1-1, with unresolved D. Per germline, CDR1 SGHRS and CDR2 YFSETQ. CDR3 length equals 14 residues. V lost 1 base, J lost 4 bases, and 11 bases lay in between. CDR3 loop: CASSLSPASTEAFF. The DNA for the CDR3 is TGCGCCAGCAGCTTGTCCCCCGCAAGCACTGAAGCTTTCTTT.

The chain combines TRBV5-6 with TRBJ1-4, with D perhaps TRBD1 (5 bases). V lost 0 bases, J lost 8 bases, and 11 bases lay in between. The CDR3 runs to 14 residues. CDR1 and CDR2 (germline): SGHDT, YYEEEE. CDR3: CASSLEGRGEKLFF. The CDR3, as DNA: TGTGCCAGCAGCTTGGAGGGACGGGGCGAAAAACTGTTTTTT. Based on the CDR3 plus reference TRBV5-6 and TRBJ1-4, the full variable domain is DAGVTQSPTHLIKTRGQQVTLRCSPKSGHDTVSWYQQALGQGPQFIFQYYEEEERQRGNFPDRFSGHQFPNYSSELNVNALLLGDSALYLCASSLEGRGEKLFFGSGTQLSVL.

V and J are TRBV9 and TRBJ1-3; 10 bases align to TRBD1. The length of the CDR3 is 14 residues. Unmatched junction bases numbered 5, after V lost 4 bases and J lost 7 bases. Germline CDR1 reads SGDLS; CDR2 reads YYNGEE. The CDR3 DNA sequence: TGTGCCAGCAGCACTCCGGGACAGGGGAACACCATATATTTT. Residues: CASSTPGQGNTIYF.

This clone has just one count. The chain combines TRBV18 with TRBJ2-3, with D hard to call. Trimming stripped 2 bases from V and 2 bases from J, with 11 bases between. The germline V gene has CDR1 KGHSH and CDR2 LQKENI. This CDR3 is 15 amino acids long. DNA for the CDR3: TGTGCCAGCTCACCAGCCCTTGGGATCACAGATACGCAGTATTTT. The encoded protein is CASSPALGITDTQYF.

The chain combines TRBV27 with TRBJ2-5; 11 bases match TRBD2. The CDR3 sequence is 17 residues long. With 2 bases clipped from V and 1 base from J, the junction kept 6 bases outside the gene matches. Germline V lookup: CDR1 MNHEY, CDR2 SMNVEV (reference sequence). Written as DNA, the CDR3 is TGTGCCAGCAGTTTACTAGCGGGAGGAGGGCTCCAAGAGACCCAGTACTTC. Amino acids: CASSLLAGGGLQETQYF.

This chain links TRBV5-1 with TRBJ2-7, with D perhaps TRBD1 or TRBD2 (5 bases each). The length of the CDR3 is 15 residues. Germline CDR1 is SGHRS and CDR2 is YFSETQ. With 0 bases removed from V and 5 bases from J, the gap between germline ends came to 15 bases. The CDR3 sequence is CASSLGSGSVHEQYF. In nucleotides, the CDR3 is TGCGCCAGCAGCTTGGGCTCAGGGAGTGTACACGAGCAGTACTTC.

CDR3: CATIGGASGDNEQFF. CDR3 bases: TGTGCCACCATAGGGGGGGCTAGCGGAGACAATGAGCAGTTCTTC. This chain joins TRBV10-3 and TRBJ2-1; D may be TRBD2 (7 bases). V shed 10 bases and J shed 5 bases, with 21 bases lying between them. The CDR3 is 15 amino acids. Per germline, CDR1 ENHRY and CDR2 SYGVKD.

V and J are TRBV11-2 and TRBJ2-7, with TRBD1 matching 7 bases. The CDR3 contains 15 residues. The germline gives CDR1 SGHAT, CDR2 FQNNGV. V dropped 0 bases and J dropped 5; count of bases not matched to a gene: 7. This CDR3 reads CASSLDSTGSHEQYF. In DNA, the CDR3 is TGTGCCAGCAGCTTAGATTCGACAGGGTCACACGAGCAGTACTTC.

In this sample, this clone turned up a few times. The J gene is TRBJ2-1, the V gene TRBV7-9; 15 nucleotides align to TRBD2. The CDR3 is 15 amino acids. After removal of 5 bases from V and 7 bases from J, the junction contained 3 bases not matched to a gene. CDR1 SEHNR and CDR2 FQNEAQ come from the germline V gene (reference sequence). The CDR3 reads CASSAGTSGRNEQFF. The CDR3, as DNA: TGTGCCAGCAGCGCCGGGACTAGCGGGAGGAATGAGCAGTTCTTC.

The chain carries TRBV3-1 (or the pseudogene TRBV3-2) and TRBJ1-5; 7 bases are a match to TRBD1. The CDR3 length is 15 residues. V shed 0 bases, J shed 6 bases, and the junction held 5 bases outside the gene matches. Germline V CDR1 and CDR2: LGHDT, YNNKEL (reference sequence). For the CDR3, the DNA is TGTGCCAGCAGCCAAGATACAGGGGAGACTCAGCCCCAGCATTTT. Its protein is CASSQDTGETQPQHF.

V usage is TRBV11-2 and J usage is TRBJ1-1; D call uncertain. The CDR3 extends over 14 amino acids. V shed 4 bases and J shed 1 base, with 10 bases lying between them. Germline values: CDR1 SGHAT, CDR2 FQNNGV. As DNA, the CDR3 is TGTGCCAGCAGCTCCCTACAGAGGAACACTGAAGCTTTCTTT. Its translation: CASSSLQRNTEAFF.

The chain links TRBV30 to TRBJ1-5, with 7 bases that match TRBD1. Per the germline V gene, CDR1 is GTSNPN and CDR2 is SVGIG (reference sequence). CDR3 length equals 14 residues. The V gene end was trimmed by 1 base and the J gene end by 4 bases; junction bases not matched to a gene: 4. The CDR3 DNA is TGTGCCTGGAGTGAATTACAGGGGAATCAGCCCCAGCATTTT. This codes for CAWSELQGNQPQHF.

The chain couples TRBV6-2 or TRBV6-3 to TRBJ2-7; D unclear. The CDR3 consists of 13 residues. Germline loops: CDR1 MNHEY, CDR2 SVGEGT. Trimming removed 5 bases at V and 9 bases at J, with 17 bases between. CDR3 protein: CASSPELRLRQYF. The CDR3 DNA reads as TGTGCCAGCAGTCCCGAGTTGCGTTTGCGGCAGTACTTC.

The V and J genes are TRBV27 and TRBJ2-1; D is perhaps TRBD1 (5 bases). With 5 bases removed from V and 3 bases from J, the gap between germline ends came to 11 bases. Germline V gene sequence: CDR1 MNHEY, CDR2 SMNVEV (reference sequence). The length of the CDR3 is 14 residues. This chain's CDR3 is CASSSVQGYNEQFF. The CDR3 bases are TGTGCCAGCAGTAGTGTTCAGGGCTACAATGAGCAGTTCTTC.

This clone was seen a single time. The gene calls are TRBV4-3 and TRBJ1-2, with D tentatively TRBD1 (5 bases). V lost 0 bases and J 8 bases, leaving 13 bases between the germline ends. The CDR3 consists of 14 residues. CDR1 is LGHNA and CDR2 is YSLEER in the germline V gene. The CDR3 region is CASSQDYSPGGYTF. The CDR3 nucleotides are TGCGCCAGCAGCCAAGATTACTCACCAGGGGGCTACACCTTC.

The chain combines TRBV2 with TRBJ1-1, with D uncertain. The ends were cut back, 6 bases at V and 4 bases at J, with 12 bases in the middle. The germline V gene encodes CDR1 SNHLY and CDR2 FYNNEI. The CDR3 has 13 residues. CDR3 nucleotide sequence: TGTGCCAGCAGCTCTACGTCAGGCACTGAAGCTTTCTTT. This gives the protein CASSSTSGTEAFF.

The V and J genes are TRBV11-2 and TRBJ1-5; D perhaps matches TRBD1 (5 bases). This CDR3 comprises 14 residues. Germline V CDR1 and CDR2: SGHAT, FQNNGV. V was shortened by 0 bases and J by 6 bases, with 9 bases between the two germline ends. CDR3 amino acids: CASSLDRGGQPQHF. CDR3 bases: TGTGCCAGCAGCTTAGATCGGGGGGGTCAGCCCCAGCATTTT.

V is TRBV2 and J is TRBJ1-2, with a possible D match to TRBD1 (6 bases). The V end was cut by 4 bases, the J end by 6 bases, with 15 bases between. CDR1 is SNHLY and CDR2 is FYNNEI in the germline V gene. The CDR3 contains 14 residues. The CDR3 reads CASSGGGAGNGYTF. DNA for the CDR3: TGTGCCAGCAGTGGTGGGGGCGCGGGAAATGGCTACACCTTC.